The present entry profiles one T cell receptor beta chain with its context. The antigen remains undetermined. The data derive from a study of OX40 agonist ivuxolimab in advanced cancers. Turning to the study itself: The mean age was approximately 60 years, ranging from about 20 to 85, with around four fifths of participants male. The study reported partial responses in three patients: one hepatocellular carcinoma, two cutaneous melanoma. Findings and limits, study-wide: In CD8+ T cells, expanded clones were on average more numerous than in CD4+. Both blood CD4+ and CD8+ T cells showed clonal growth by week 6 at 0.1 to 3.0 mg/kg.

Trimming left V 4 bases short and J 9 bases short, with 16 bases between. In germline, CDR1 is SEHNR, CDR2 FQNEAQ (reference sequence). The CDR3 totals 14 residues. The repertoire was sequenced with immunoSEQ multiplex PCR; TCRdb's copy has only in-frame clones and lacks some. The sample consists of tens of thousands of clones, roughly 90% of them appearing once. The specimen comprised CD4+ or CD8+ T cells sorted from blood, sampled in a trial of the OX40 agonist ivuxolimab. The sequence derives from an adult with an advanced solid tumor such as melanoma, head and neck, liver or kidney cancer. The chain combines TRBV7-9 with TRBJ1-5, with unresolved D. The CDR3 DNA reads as TGTGCCAGCAGCTCACCGGGTTTGGGATCGCCCCAGCATTTT. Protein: CASSSPGLGSPQHF.